Listed below are T cell receptor beta chains from one sample, sequenced in a study of T and B cells in COVID-19 patients. TCRdb fed the multiplex PCR reads into MiXCR, producing one record per CDR3 protein. The sample consists of about 11,000 distinct CDR3 sequences, roughly 33% of them appearing once. Sample: blood. The origin of the receptors is a human donor with active COVID-19. CDR3s include the opening cysteine and the closing phenylalanine or tryptophan. D genes are given only for firm matches. For some rows the clone size is stated as once, few or many, or as a class when expanded; others skip it.

CDR3 protein	CDR3 DNA	V gene	D gene	J gene	clone size
CASSPDQVWTEAFF	TGCGCCAGCAGCCCGGATCAGGTGTGGACTGAAGCTTTCTTT	TRBV5-1	NA	TRBJ1-1	NA
CASSMVSRKSYGYTF	TGTGCCAGTAGTATGGTTTCTCGGAAATCCTATGGCTACACCTTC	TRBV19	NA	TRBJ1-2	few
CASSRQGFLAKNIQYF	TGTGCCAGCAGCCGACAGGGATTTTTAGCCAAAAACATTCAGTACTTC	TRBV27	TRBD1	TRBJ2-4	few
CATSRGLADTDTQYF	TGTGCCACCAGCCGGGGACTAGCGGACACAGATACGCAGTATTTT	TRBV15	TRBD2	TRBJ2-3	large
CASSTSGTGGSGANVLTF	TGTGCCAGCAGTACCTCCGGGACAGGGGGCTCTGGGGCCAACGTCCTGACTTTC	TRBV6-1	TRBD1	TRBJ2-6	few
CSARGIRGRYDEQFF	TGCAGTGCTAGAGGGATTCGGGGGAGATACGATGAGCAGTTCTTC	TRBV20-1	NA	TRBJ2-1	few
CASSGQEGSYEQYF	TGTGCCAGCAGTGGGCAGGAGGGGTCCTACGAGCAGTACTTC	TRBV6-5	NA	TRBJ2-7	medium-sized
CASSQLGLWNEQYF	TGTGCCAGTAGTCAGTTAGGGCTTTGGAACGAGCAGTACTTC	TRBV19	NA	TRBJ2-7	medium-sized
CASRDASYEQYF	TGTGCCAGCAGAGACGCTTCCTACGAGCAGTACTTC	TRBV6-2/TRBV6-3	NA	TRBJ2-7	NA
CSAAISSGIIYF	TGCAGCGCCGCCATCTCCTCCGGAATTATATATTTT	TRBV29-1	NA	TRBJ1-3	medium-sized
CSARAGATNEKLFF	TGCAGTGCAAGGGCGGGGGCAACTAATGAAAAACTGTTTTTT	TRBV20-1	NA	TRBJ1-4	NA
CSARDGTSGQETQYF	TGCAGTGCTAGAGACGGGACTAGCGGCCAAGAGACCCAGTACTTC	TRBV20-1	TRBD2	TRBJ2-5	NA
CASSHTTGVNSPLHF	TGTGCCAGCAGCCATACTACAGGGGTTAATTCACCCCTCCACTTT	TRBV14	TRBD1	TRBJ1-6	few
CASRTGQGLETQYF	TGTGCCAGCAGGACCGGACAGGGGTTAGAGACCCAGTACTTC	TRBV13	TRBD1	TRBJ2-5	few
CASSQGTGNQPQHF	TGCGCCAGCAGCCAAGGGACAGGCAATCAGCCCCAGCATTTT	TRBV4-1	NA	TRBJ1-5	NA
CASMRSSDTYEQYF	TGTGCCAGCATGAGGTCCTCCGATACCTACGAGCAGTACTTC	TRBV6-6	NA	TRBJ2-7	medium-sized
CASSEAAGGDTGELFF	TGTGCCAGCAGTGAAGCGGCGGGAGGGGACACCGGGGAGCTGTTTTTT	TRBV6-1	TRBD2	TRBJ2-2	few